The 15 T cell receptor beta chains below were found in one sample sequenced in a study of tissue T cells after allogeneic stem cell transplantation. TCRdb's copy holds only in-frame clones and misses some; the assay was immunoSEQ multiplex PCR. Of roughly 3,200 clones in the sample, approximately 41% were seen once. Noted time point: mouse harvest day 14 after allogeneic transplant. Tail vein injection delivered 10^7 T-cell-depleted bone marrow cells and 10^6 splenic CD5+ T cells. Sequencing was done on a sample of gut tissue. These receptors were collected from a female BALB/c mouse given C57BL/6 T cells with graft-versus-host disease after an allogeneic hematopoietic cell transplant.

In regard to this clone: Gene and germline names: mouse. The sequence runs out 1 residue before the end of the CDR3; the remainder is reconstructed from the germline J gene. The rearrangement joins TRBV3 to TRBJ2-7; 11 bases are a match to TRBD2. The CDR3 consists of 14 residues. The V gene end was trimmed by 5 bases and the J gene end by 4 bases; junction bases not matched to a gene: 4. Germline V CDR1 and CDR2: SNHLY, FYNGKV (reference sequence). The CDR3 protein is CASSLRDWGYEQYF. The sequenced CDR3 bases are TGTGCCAGCAGCCTCCGGGACTGGGGGTATGAACAGTAC.

By share, this clone ranks as medium-sized (0.01 to 0.1%). Each gene name is a mouse one. The read terminates 1 residue before the CDR3 end, so the remaining end is supplied by the germline J gene. The chain employs TRBV3 and TRBJ2-1; 11 bases agree with TRBD2. The V segment lost 4 bases and the J segment 6 bases; nucleotides outside the gene matches: 8. Germline CDR1 reads SNHLY; CDR2 reads FYNGKV (reference sequence). This CDR3 contains 16 residues. The CDR3 DNA, read in part, is TGTGCCAGCAGCTCTCTACTGGGGGGGCGCGGTGCTGAGCAGTTC. Encoded protein: CASSSLLGGRGAEQF. In full, the CDR3 is CASSSLLGGRGAEQFF.

About this clone itself: Mouse names are used for the genes. CDR3 bases read: TGTGCCAGCAGCTGGGACAGCAACCAGGCTCCGCTT. Translated: CASSWDSNQAPL. The whole CDR3 reads CASSWDSNQAPLF. The V call is TRBV26, the J call TRBJ1-5, with 7 positions matching TRBD1. The read terminates 1 residue ahead of where the CDR3 ends, so the germline J gene completes it. The CDR3 is 13 amino acids. Germline V gene lookup returns CDR1 KGHPV and CDR2 FQNQEV (reference sequence). V lost 6 bases and J lost 3; bases outside the gene matches: 2. Full variable domain (outside the CDR3, taken from reference TRBV26 and TRBJ1-5): NSKVIQTPRYLVKGQGQKAKMRCIPEKGHPVVFWYQQNKNNEFKFLINFQNQEVLQQIDMTEKRFSAECPSNSPCSLEIQSSEAGDSALYLCASSWDSNQAPLFGEGTRLSVL.

Of note for this clone: Each gene name is a mouse one. Coverage ceases 1 residue before the CDR3 finishes, and the germline J gene fills in the end. The rearrangement uses TRBV29 and TRBJ1-3; D might be TRBD1 (6 bases). V lost 6 bases and J lost 0, with 9 bases in between. Germline V gene lookup returns CDR1 MSHET and CDR2 SYDVDS. This CDR3 spans 14 amino acids. The CDR3 bases that were read are TGTGCTAGCAGCCCGGGACATTCTGGAAATACGCTCTAT. Its translation is CASSPGHSGNTLY. The entire CDR3 is CASSPGHSGNTLYF. The full variable domain, completed using reference TRBV29 and TRBJ1-3, is DMKVTQMPRYLIKRMGENVLLECGQDMSHETMYWYRQDPGLGLQLIYISYDVDSNSEGDIPKGYRVSRKKREHFSLILDSAKTNQTSVYFCASSPGHSGNTLYFGEGSRLIVV.

On this clone: Gene names are mouse gene names. Sequencing ends 1 residue short of the CDR3 end; the germline J gene provides the rest. V gene TRBV26 combines with J gene TRBJ2-7, with 7 bases identical to TRBD1. This CDR3 spans 12 amino acids. Germline V lookup: CDR1 KGHPV, CDR2 FQNQEV (reference sequence). With 4 bases clipped from V and 4 bases from J, the junction kept 1 base outside the gene matches. The DNA read from the CDR3 is TGTGCCAGCAGTCCGGGACAGTATGAACAGTAC. The encoded protein is CASSPGQYEQY. The full CDR3 is CASSPGQYEQYF.

Concerning this clone: The gene names here belong to mouse. The read is 1 residue too short to cover the CDR3 end, so that end is filled in from the germline J gene. The rearrangement links TRBV26 to TRBJ1-1, with D possibly matching TRBD1 (6 bases). The CDR3 spans 14 residues. Trimming cost V 2 bases and J 2 bases, with 9 bases left between them. CDR1 is KGHPV and CDR2 is FQNQEV in the germline V gene (reference sequence). The part of the CDR3 DNA that was read is TGTGCCAGCAGTCTGACACAGGGTAACACAGAAGTCTTC. Translating it yields CASSLTQGNTEVF. The whole CDR3 sequence reads CASSLTQGNTEVFF. The complete variable domain, with remaining parts taken from reference TRBV26 and TRBJ1-1, reads NSKVIQTPRYLVKGQGQKAKMRCIPEKGHPVVFWYQQNKNNEFKFLINFQNQEVLQQIDMTEKRFSAECPSNSPCSLEIQSSEAGDSALYLCASSLTQGNTEVFFGKGTRLTVV.

This clone is labeled medium-sized. The germline and genes are mouse ones. The sequence runs out 1 residue before the end of the CDR3; the remainder is reconstructed from the germline J gene. This chain uses TRBV12-1 with TRBJ2-5; 10 positions match TRBD2. This CDR3 has 14 amino acids. Germline values: CDR1 SGHSN, CDR2 HYEKVE. J was trimmed by 5 bases and V by 3 bases; bases with no gene match: 4. The CDR3 sequence: CASSSGLGADTQYF. CDR3 DNA, as far as it was read: TGTGCCAGCTCTTCCGGACTGGGGGCAGACACCCAGTAC.

This clone was picked up a small number of times. Gene names refer to mouse genes. Read sequence stops 1 residue before the CDR3 end, and the germline J gene provides the missing end. V gene TRBV19 combines with J gene TRBJ2-7; TRBD1 might be the D (6 bases). V lost 2 bases, J lost 0 bases, and 9 bases lay in between. Germline V CDR1 and CDR2: FNHDT, SITEND (reference sequence). CDR3 size: 14 residues. CDR3: CASSIWDNSYEQYF. CDR3 DNA, as far as it was read: TGTGCCAGCAGTATTTGGGACAACTCCTATGAACAGTAC.

The table lists this clone with a few counts. Mouse names are used for the genes. The read gets to within 1 residue of the CDR3 end, and the germline J gene fills in the rest. The rearrangement uses TRBV12-2 and TRBJ1-4, with TRBD1 identical over 7 bases. The trim removed 4 bases at V and 7 bases at J, leaving 5 bases unmatched. The CDR3 extends over 13 amino acids. Per the germline V gene, CDR1 is SGHLS and CDR2 is HYDKME. The sequenced CDR3 bases are TGTGCCAGCTCCCCCACAGGGGTCGAAAGATTATTT. It specifies CASSPTGVERLF. The full CDR3 sequence reads CASSPTGVERLFF. The full variable domain, in which reference TRBV12-2 and TRBJ1-4 provide the parts outside the CDR3, is NSGVVQSPRYIIKGKGERSILKCIPISGHLSVAWYQQTQGQELKFFIQHYDKMERDKGNLPSRFSVQQFDDYHSEMNMSALELEDSAVYFCASSPTGVERLFFGHGTKLSVL.

A remark on this clone: The genes and germline here are from mouse. Read data end 1 residue before the CDR3 end; the end is taken from the germline J gene. The gene calls are TRBV26 and TRBJ1-1; TRBD1 matches at 7 bases. J lost 0 bases, V lost 4 bases, and 2 bases had no gene match. The CDR3 runs 14 residues. Germline CDR1 and CDR2: KGHPV and FQNQEV (reference sequence). Here the CDR3 reads CASSRQGANTEVFF. The sequenced CDR3 bases are TGTGCCAGCAGTCGGCAGGGGGCAAACACAGAAGTCTTC. Full variable domain (outside the CDR3, taken from reference TRBV26 and TRBJ1-1): NSKVIQTPRYLVKGQGQKAKMRCIPEKGHPVVFWYQQNKNNEFKFLINFQNQEVLQQIDMTEKRFSAECPSNSPCSLEIQSSEAGDSALYLCASSRQGANTEVFFGKGTRLTVV.

This clone was found once. Gene names and germline match the mouse. The CDR3 goes on 1 residue after the read ends, and that part is filled in from the germline J gene. The rearrangement joins TRBV1 to TRBJ1-1, with D possibly being TRBD1 (5 bases). The germline gives CDR1 NSQYPW, CDR2 LRSPGD (reference sequence). The CDR3 spans 15 residues. V lost 0 bases and J 6 bases, leaving 14 bases between the germline ends. CDR3 DNA, as far as it was read: TGCACCTGCAGTGCAGATCGGCAGGGAAGGGCAGAAGTCTTC. Translation: CTCSADRQGRAEVF. The whole CDR3 is CTCSADRQGRAEVFF.

In the case of this clone: Here the gene names and germline are mouse. The sequenced part of the CDR3 DNA is TGTGCCAGCAGCCTCGGACAAACCTATGAACAGTAC. Its translation is CASSLGQTYEQY. The complete CDR3 sequence is CASSLGQTYEQYF. The chain employs TRBV3 and TRBJ2-7, with D perhaps TRBD1 (5 bases). The read terminates 1 residue ahead of where the CDR3 ends, so the germline J gene completes it. The germline V gene encodes CDR1 SNHLY and CDR2 FYNGKV (reference sequence). This CDR3 has 13 residues. V was pared by 5 bases and J by 2 bases, with 10 bases between.

About this clone: Genes here carry mouse names. Read data end 1 residue before the CDR3 end; the end is taken from the germline J gene. This chain joins TRBV29 and TRBJ2-7; possible D gene TRBD1, 6 bases. Germline CDR1 reads MSHET; CDR2 reads SYDVDS. The CDR3 covers 13 residues. The ends were cut back, 2 bases at V and 3 bases at J, with 8 bases in the middle. The DNA read from the CDR3 is TGTGCTAGCAGTTTACGGGACAACTATGAACAGTAC. Translating it yields CASSLRDNYEQY. The whole CDR3 sequence is CASSLRDNYEQYF.

As to this clone: Gene and germline names: mouse. The sequence runs out 1 residue before the end of the CDR3; the remainder is reconstructed from the germline J gene. J is TRBJ2-5 and V is TRBV26; D may correspond to TRBD1 or TRBD2 (6 bases each). The CDR3 has 15 residues. V shed 1 base and J shed 5 bases, with 13 bases lying between them. CDR1 is KGHPV and CDR2 is FQNQEV in the germline V gene (reference sequence). CDR3 DNA (partial): TGTGCCAGCAGTCTGTGGGGGCGGGTAGGAGACACCCAGTAC. Translated: CASSLWGRVGDTQY. The whole CDR3 reads CASSLWGRVGDTQYF.

Regarding this clone: Gene names are the mouse ones. The read terminates 1 residue before the CDR3 end, so the remaining end is supplied by the germline J gene. The rearrangement uses TRBV16 and TRBJ2-1; 8 bases are a match to TRBD2. With 1 base clipped from V and 4 bases from J, the junction kept 3 bases outside the gene matches. Germline V gene sequence: CDR1 SGHSA, CDR2 FRNQAP. The CDR3 sequence is 15 residues long. The CDR3 DNA, read in part, is TGTGCAAGCAGCTTAGCCCCTGGGGGGTATGCTGAGCAGTTC. Translation gives CASSLAPGGYAEQF. The whole CDR3 reads CASSLAPGGYAEQFF. Complete variable domain (other parts from reference TRBV16 and TRBJ2-1): NAGVIQTPRHKVTGKGQEATLWCEPISGHSAVFWYRQTIVQGLEFLTYFRNQAPIDDSGMPKERFSAQMPNQSHSTLKIQSTQPQDSAVYLCASSLAPGGYAEQFFGPGTRLTVL.